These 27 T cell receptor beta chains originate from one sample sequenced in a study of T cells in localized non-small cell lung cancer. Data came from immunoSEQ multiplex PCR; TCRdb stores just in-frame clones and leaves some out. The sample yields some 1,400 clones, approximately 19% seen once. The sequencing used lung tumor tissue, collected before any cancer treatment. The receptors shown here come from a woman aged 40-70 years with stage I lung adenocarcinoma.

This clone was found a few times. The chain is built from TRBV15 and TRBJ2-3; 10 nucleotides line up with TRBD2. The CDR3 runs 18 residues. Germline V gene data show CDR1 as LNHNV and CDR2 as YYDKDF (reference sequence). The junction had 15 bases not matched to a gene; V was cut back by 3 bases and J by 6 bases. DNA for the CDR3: TGTGCCACCAGCAGCACCAGCCAAACTAGCGGGGTTCAGGATACGCAGTATTTT. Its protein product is CATSSTSQTSGVQDTQYF.

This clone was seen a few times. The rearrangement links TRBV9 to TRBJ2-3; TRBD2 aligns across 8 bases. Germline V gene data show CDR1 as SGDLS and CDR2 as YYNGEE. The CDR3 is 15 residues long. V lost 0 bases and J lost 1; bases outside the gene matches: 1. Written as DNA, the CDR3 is TGTGCCAGCAGCGTAGGAGCGGGAGGCACAGATACGCAGTATTTT. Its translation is CASSVGAGGTDTQYF.

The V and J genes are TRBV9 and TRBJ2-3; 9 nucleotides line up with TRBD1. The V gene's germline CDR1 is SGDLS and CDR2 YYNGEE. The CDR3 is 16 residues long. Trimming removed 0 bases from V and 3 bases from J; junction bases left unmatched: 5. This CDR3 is CASSVEGTGSTDTQYF. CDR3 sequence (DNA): TGTGCCAGCAGCGTAGAGGGGACAGGGAGTACAGATACGCAGTATTTT.

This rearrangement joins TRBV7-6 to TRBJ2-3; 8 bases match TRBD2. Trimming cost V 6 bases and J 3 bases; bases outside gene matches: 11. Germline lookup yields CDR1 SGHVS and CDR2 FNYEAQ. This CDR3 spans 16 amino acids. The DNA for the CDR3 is TGTGCCAGCAGTCTAGGAGCGGGAGCCAAGACAGATACGCAGTATTTT. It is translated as CASSLGAGAKTDTQYF.

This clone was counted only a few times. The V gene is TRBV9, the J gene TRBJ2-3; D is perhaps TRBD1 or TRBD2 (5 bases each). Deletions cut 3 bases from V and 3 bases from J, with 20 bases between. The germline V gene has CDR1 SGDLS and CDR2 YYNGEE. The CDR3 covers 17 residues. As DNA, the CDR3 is TGTGCCAGCAGCGGAGGGGTTCTGAGAGAGGGGACAGATACGCAGTATTTT. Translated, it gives CASSGGVLREGTDTQYF.

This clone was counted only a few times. Written as DNA, the CDR3 is TGTGCCAGCAGCTTGGTCGAGGGGCGTTATTCACCCCTCCACTTT. This encodes CASSLVEGRYSPLHF. V and J are TRBV7-4 and TRBJ1-6; TRBD1 is a possible D gene (5 bases). Between the trimmed V and J ends, which lost 3 bases and 8 bases, there was a span of 14 bases. This CDR3 contains 15 residues. Per germline, CDR1 SGHVT and CDR2 SQSDAQ.

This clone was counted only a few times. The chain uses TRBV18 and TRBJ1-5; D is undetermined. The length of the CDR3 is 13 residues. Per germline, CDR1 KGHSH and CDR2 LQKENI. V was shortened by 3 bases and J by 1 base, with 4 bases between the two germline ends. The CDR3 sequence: CASSPGSNQPQHF. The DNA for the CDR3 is TGTGCCAGCTCACCGGGCAGCAATCAGCCCCAGCATTTT.

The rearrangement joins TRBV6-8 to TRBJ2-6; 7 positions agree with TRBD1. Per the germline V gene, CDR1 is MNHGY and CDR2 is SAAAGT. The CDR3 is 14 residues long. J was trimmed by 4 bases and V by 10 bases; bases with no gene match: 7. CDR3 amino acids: CAMQQGSGANVLTF. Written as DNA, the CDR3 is TGTGCCATGCAACAGGGGTCCGGGGCCAACGTCCTGACTTTC.

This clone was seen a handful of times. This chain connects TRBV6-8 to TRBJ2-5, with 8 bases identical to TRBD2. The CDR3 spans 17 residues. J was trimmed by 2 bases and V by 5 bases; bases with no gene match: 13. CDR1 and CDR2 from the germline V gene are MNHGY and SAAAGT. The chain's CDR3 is CASSPNPGLGIQETQYF. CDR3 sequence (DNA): TGTGCCAGCAGTCCTAATCCGGGACTAGGCATACAAGAGACCCAGTACTTC.

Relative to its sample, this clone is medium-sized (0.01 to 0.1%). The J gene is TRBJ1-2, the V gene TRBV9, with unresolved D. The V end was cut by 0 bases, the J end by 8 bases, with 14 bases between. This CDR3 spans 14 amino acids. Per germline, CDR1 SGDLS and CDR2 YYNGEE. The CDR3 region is CASSVATADRGYTF. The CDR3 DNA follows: TGTGCCAGCAGCGTAGCTACGGCCGATAGGGGCTACACCTTC.

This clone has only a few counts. The CDR3 DNA sequence: TGTGCCAGCAGCTTCGAGCGGAGGGGGACAGATACGCAGTATTTT. This sequence encodes CASSFERRGTDTQYF. J is TRBJ2-3 and V is TRBV11-3; tentatively, D is TRBD1 or TRBD2 (6 bases each). V lost 3 bases and J 3 bases, leaving 13 bases between the germline ends. This CDR3 spans 15 amino acids. The germline V gene has CDR1 SGHNT and CDR2 YENEEA.

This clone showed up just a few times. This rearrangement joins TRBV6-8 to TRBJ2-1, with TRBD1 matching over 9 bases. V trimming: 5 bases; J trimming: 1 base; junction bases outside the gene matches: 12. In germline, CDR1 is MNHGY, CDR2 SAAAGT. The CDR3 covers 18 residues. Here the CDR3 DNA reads TGTGCCAGCAGTCCTCTCCCCTCGGGACAGGGTTCCTACAATGAGCAGTTCTTC. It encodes CASSPLPSGQGSYNEQFF.

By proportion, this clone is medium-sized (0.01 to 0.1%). The CDR3 DNA reads TGTGCCAGCAGTGACCTTCAGGGACAGGGGATTTACGAGCAGTACTTC. It encodes CASSDLQGQGIYEQYF. The chain links TRBV6-8 to TRBJ2-7; TRBD1 aligns across 10 bases. CDR1 is MNHGY and CDR2 is SAAAGT in the germline V gene. After removal of 5 bases from V and 4 bases from J, the junction contained 11 bases not matched to a gene. The CDR3 contains 16 residues.

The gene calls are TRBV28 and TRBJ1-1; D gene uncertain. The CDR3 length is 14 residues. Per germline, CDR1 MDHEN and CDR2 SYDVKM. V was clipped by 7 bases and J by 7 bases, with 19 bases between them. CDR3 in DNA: TGTGCCAGCATGAGCCCCCCCTTTGGTGGTGAAGCTTTCTTT. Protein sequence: CASMSPPFGGEAFF.

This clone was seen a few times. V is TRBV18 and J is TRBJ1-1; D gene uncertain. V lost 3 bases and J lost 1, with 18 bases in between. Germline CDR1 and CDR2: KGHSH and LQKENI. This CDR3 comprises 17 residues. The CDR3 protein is CASSPLPLDEGNTEAFF. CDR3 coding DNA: TGTGCCAGCTCACCCCTACCCCTTGACGAAGGGAACACTGAAGCTTTCTTT.

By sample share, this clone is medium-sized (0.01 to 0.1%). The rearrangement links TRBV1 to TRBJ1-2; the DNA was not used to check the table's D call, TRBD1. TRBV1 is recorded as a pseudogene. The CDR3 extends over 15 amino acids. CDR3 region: CASSQEGGQLYGYTF. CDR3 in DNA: TGCGCCAGCAGCCAAGAAGGGGGACAGCTCTATGGCTACACCTTC.

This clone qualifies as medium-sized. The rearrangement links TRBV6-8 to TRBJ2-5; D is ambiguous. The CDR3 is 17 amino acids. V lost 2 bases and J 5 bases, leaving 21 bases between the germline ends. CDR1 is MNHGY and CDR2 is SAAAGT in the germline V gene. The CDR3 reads CASSYGRSWSVGETQYF. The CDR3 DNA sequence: TGTGCCAGCAGTTACGGCCGCTCCTGGAGCGTTGGGGAGACCCAGTACTTC.

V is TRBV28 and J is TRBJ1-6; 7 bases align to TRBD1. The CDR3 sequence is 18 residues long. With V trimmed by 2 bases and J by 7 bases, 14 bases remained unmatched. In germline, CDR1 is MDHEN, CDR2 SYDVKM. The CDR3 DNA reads TGTGCCAGCAGTTTAACAGGCGTCGGGACAGTGCGGAATTCACCCCTCCACTTT. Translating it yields CASSLTGVGTVRNSPLHF.

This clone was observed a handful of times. The CDR3 spells CAWSVLGLSRTEAFF. For the CDR3, the DNA is TGTGCCTGGAGTGTACTAGGCCTCTCGAGGACTGAAGCTTTCTTT. The J gene is TRBJ1-1, the V gene TRBV30; D not certain. Trimming stripped 0 bases from V and 5 bases from J, with 16 bases between. CDR1 GTSNPN and CDR2 SVGIG come from the germline V gene (reference sequence). CDR3 length: 15 amino acids.

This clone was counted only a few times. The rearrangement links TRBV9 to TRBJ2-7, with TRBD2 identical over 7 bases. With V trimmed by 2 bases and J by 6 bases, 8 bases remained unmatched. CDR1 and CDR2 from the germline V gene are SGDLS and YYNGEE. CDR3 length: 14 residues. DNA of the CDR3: TGTGCCAGCAGCGTGAGCGGGGTTAAGGGCGAGCAGTACTTC. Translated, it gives CASSVSGVKGEQYF.

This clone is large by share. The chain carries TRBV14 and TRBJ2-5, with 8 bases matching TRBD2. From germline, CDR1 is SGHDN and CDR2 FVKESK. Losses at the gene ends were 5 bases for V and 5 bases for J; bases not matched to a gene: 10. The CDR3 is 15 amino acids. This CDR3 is CASSKRTSYVETQYF. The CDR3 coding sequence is TGTGCCAGCAGCAAGCGGACTAGCTACGTGGAGACCCAGTACTTC.

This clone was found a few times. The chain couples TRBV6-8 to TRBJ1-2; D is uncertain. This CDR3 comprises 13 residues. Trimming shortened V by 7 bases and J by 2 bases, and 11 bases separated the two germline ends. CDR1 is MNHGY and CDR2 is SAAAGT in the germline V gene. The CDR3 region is CASIPSQNYGYTF. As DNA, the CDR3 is TGTGCCAGCATCCCAAGCCAGAACTATGGCTACACCTTC.

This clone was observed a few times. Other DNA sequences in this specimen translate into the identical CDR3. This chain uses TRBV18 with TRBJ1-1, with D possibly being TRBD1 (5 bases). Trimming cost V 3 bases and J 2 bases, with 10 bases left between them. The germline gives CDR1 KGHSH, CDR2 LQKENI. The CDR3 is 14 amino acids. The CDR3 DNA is TGTGCCAGCTCACCGAACAGGCTCAACACTGAAGCTTTCTTT. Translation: CASSPNRLNTEAFF. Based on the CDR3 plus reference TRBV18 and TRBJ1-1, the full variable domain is NAGVMQNPRHLVRRRGQEARLRCSPMKGHSHVYWYRQLPEEGLKFMVYLQKENIIDESGMPKERFSAEFPKEGPSILRIQQVVRGDSAAYFCASSPNRLNTEAFFGQGTRLTVV.

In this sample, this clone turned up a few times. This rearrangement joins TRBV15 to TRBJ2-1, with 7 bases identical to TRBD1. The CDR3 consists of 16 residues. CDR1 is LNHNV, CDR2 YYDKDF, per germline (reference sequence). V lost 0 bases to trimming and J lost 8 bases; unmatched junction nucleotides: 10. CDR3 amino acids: CATSRDKQGSVDEQFF. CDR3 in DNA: TGTGCCACCAGCAGAGATAAACAGGGGAGTGTCGATGAGCAGTTCTTC.

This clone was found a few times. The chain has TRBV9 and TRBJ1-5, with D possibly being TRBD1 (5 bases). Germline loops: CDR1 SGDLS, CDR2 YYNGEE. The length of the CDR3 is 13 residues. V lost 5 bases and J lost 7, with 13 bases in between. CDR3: CASSVQGGQPQHF. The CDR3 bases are TGTGCCAGCAGTGTCCAGGGTGGACAGCCCCAGCATTTT.

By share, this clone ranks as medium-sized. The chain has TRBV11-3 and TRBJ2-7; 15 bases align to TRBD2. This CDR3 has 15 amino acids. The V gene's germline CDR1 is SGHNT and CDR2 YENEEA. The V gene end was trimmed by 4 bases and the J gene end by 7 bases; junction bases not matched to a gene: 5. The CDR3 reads CASSWGTSGGQEQYF. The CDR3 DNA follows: TGTGCCAGCAGCTGGGGGACTAGCGGGGGGCAAGAGCAGTACTTC.

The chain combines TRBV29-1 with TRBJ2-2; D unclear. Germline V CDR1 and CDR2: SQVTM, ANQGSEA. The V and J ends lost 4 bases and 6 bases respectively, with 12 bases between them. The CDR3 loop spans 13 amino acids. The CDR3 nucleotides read TGCAGCGTTGGGGTGGGCCTGGCCGGGGAGCTGTTTTTT. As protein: CSVGVGLAGELFF.